This T cell receptor (beta chain) was captured in a study of response to subunit inactivated influenza vaccine. Each CDR3 protein is one row after TCRdb ran MiXCR on the RT-PCR reads. This sample has some 570,000 distinct CDR3 sequences, with roughly 12% found just once. CDR3 length: 14 amino acids. V lost 1 base and J lost 4, with 10 bases in between. Germline CDR1 LGHDT, CDR2 YNNKEL (reference sequence). This clonotype was seen more than once but under ten times. The same specimen was also included in a second study, on T cells expressing NK-cell markers. As that report states: 5'RACE template switching built TCR beta cDNA with unique molecular identifiers. A range of roughly 1.0-8% of CD8+ T cells consisted of dominant NKG2C+ clonotypes in roughly 6 donors.

The specimen comprised PBMCs from blood, sampled on the day of vaccination. This TCR was sampled from a man in his forties or fifties who received an inactivated influenza vaccine. The J gene is TRBJ2-5, the V gene TRBV3-1; tentatively, D is TRBD1 (5 bases). CDR3 coding DNA: TGTGCCAGCAGCCAAGTAGGGGTTCGAGAGACCCAGTACTTC. This translates into CASSQVGVRETQYF.